The rows below give T cell receptor beta chains drawn from one sample of a study of CD8 T cells in Susac syndrome. TCRdb passed the immunoSEQ multiplex PCR reads through MiXCR, listing each CDR3 protein once. The sample records about 140,000 distinct CDR3 sequences, approximately 95% being singletons. The specimen sequenced was CD4+ T cells from PBMCs. The receptors stem from a human donor with multiple sclerosis. Both conserved end residues are part of each CDR3. Fields, in order: V gene, D gene, J gene, CDR3 DNA, CDR3 protein. The D gene is left open where the match is weak.

TRBV4-3	NA	TRBJ1-5	TGCGCCAGCAGCCAAGATCAGGCAGGCGGTCAGCCCCAGCATTTT	CASSQDQAGGQPQHF
TRBV14	NA	TRBJ1-2	TGTGCCAGCAGCCAAGACATCGCCTATGGCTACACCTTC	CASSQDIAYGYTF
TRBV4-3	NA	TRBJ2-7	TGCGCCAGCAGCCAAAATAGGGGTCAGTCCTACGAGCAGTACTTC	CASSQNRGQSYEQYF
TRBV27	TRBD1	TRBJ2-1	TGTGCCAGCAACCACATAGGGGACAGGGTACATGAGCAGTTCTTC	CASNHIGDRVHEQFF
TRBV20-1	NA	TRBJ1-5	TGCAGTGCTAGAGTGCCTTCTAGCAATCAGCCCCAGCATTTT	CSARVPSSNQPQHF
TRBV14	NA	TRBJ1-2	TGTGCCAGCAGCCAAGTAGGGGCAGACTATGGCTACACCTTC	CASSQVGADYGYTF
TRBV5-1	NA	TRBJ2-7	TGCGCCAGCAGCTTGGAGGGCAGTGCAGCCTACGAGCAGTACTTC	CASSLEGSAAYEQYF
TRBV9	NA	TRBJ1-1	TGTGCCAGCAGCGTACAGGGTCGAAACACTGAAGCTTTCTTT	CASSVQGRNTEAFF
TRBV27	TRBD1	TRBJ2-1	TGTGCCAGCAGTTTACAGCAGGGGGCGGCTTTTGAGCAGTTCTTC	CASSLQQGAAFEQFF
TRBV28	NA	TRBJ1-1	TGTGCCAGCAGTTTACCAGACAGGACTGAAGCTTTCTTT	CASSLPDRTEAFF
TRBV5-1	TRBD1	TRBJ2-7	TGCGCCAGCAGCTCCTTGGACAGGGACGAGCAGTACTTC	CASSSLDRDEQYF
TRBV7-2	TRBD2	TRBJ2-1	TGTGCCAGCAGCCCATGGACTAGCGGGGCTTACAATGAGCAGTTCTTC	CASSPWTSGAYNEQFF